This is a list of T cell receptor beta chains from one sample in a study of blood T cell repertoires in COVID-19. Produced via immunoSEQ multiplex PCR; TCRdb's table is partial and in-frame only. The profile shows around 180,000 clones, around four fifths of them singletons. Sequenced material: peripheral blood. These TCRs come from a woman in her twenties or thirties with acute or convalescent COVID-19. Both conserved end residues are part of each CDR3. D genes are given only for firm matches. Size values are once, few and many counts, or a class for expanded clones, and some rows have none.

D: TRBD1; size: once; J: TRBJ2-1; V: TRBV28; CDR3: CASSSLTGSVSGGFF; DNA: TGTGCCAGCAGTTCCCTGACAGGGAGTGTGTCTGGGGGGTTCTTC
D: TRBD1; size: .; J: TRBJ2-4; V: TRBV6-6; CDR3: CASSYLQGPAYF; DNA: TGTGCCAGCAGTTACTTACAGGGGCCGGCGTACTTC
D: .; size: few; J: TRBJ1-4; V: TRBV28; CDR3: CASSLYRVANEKLFF; DNA: TGTGCCAGCAGTCTCTACAGGGTGGCTAATGAAAAACTGTTTTTT
D: .; size: .; J: TRBJ2-7; V: TRBV27; CDR3: CASSLSLSSYEQYF; DNA: TGTGCCAGCAGTTTATCCCTGAGCTCCTACGAGCAGTACTTC
D: .; size: .; J: TRBJ1-2; V: TRBV5-6; CDR3: CASSLDSYGYTF; DNA: TGTGCCAGCAGCTTGGACAGCTATGGCTACACCTTC
D: .; size: few; J: TRBJ1-3; V: TRBV3-1/TRBV3-2; CDR3: CASSPPGRNTIYF; DNA: TGTGCCAGCAGCCCCCCCGGTCGGAACACCATATATTTT
D: .; size: .; J: TRBJ1-5; V: TRBV28; CDR3: CASRKGSGSQPQHF; DNA: TGTGCCAGCAGGAAGGGTTCGGGAAGTCAGCCCCAGCATTTT
D: TRBD1; size: .; J: TRBJ1-2; V: TRBV28; CDR3: CASSSLGTGYDGYTF; DNA: TGTGCCAGCAGTTCTCTTGGGACAGGCTATGATGGCTACACCTTC
D: .; size: .; J: TRBJ2-7; V: TRBV28; CDR3: CASSLDNWDEQYF; DNA: TGTGCCAGCAGTCTGGACAATTGGGACGAGCAGTACTTC
D: .; size: few; J: TRBJ2-7; V: TRBV19; CDR3: CASSHTGKPSYEQYF; DNA: TGTGCCAGTAGTCATACAGGGAAGCCCTCCTACGAGCAGTACTTC
D: .; size: .; J: TRBJ2-1; V: TRBV5-1; CDR3: CASSLVSGNEQFF; DNA: TGCGCCAGCAGCTTGGTATCGGGCAATGAGCAGTTCTTC
D: TRBD2; size: .; J: TRBJ2-3; V: TRBV30; CDR3: CAWRRVRLAGGVTSTDTQYF; DNA: TGTGCCTGGCGCCGAGTTAGACTAGCGGGAGGGGTAACTAGCACAGATACGCAGTATTTT
D: .; size: once; J: TRBJ1-5; V: TRBV5-1; CDR3: CASSRSGSSNQPQHF; DNA: TGCGCCAGCAGCCGGTCAGGGTCAAGCAATCAGCCCCAGCATTTT
D: .; size: .; J: TRBJ1-3; V: TRBV30; CDR3: CAWKAGGNTIYF; DNA: TGTGCCTGGAAAGCGGGGGGAAACACCATATATTTT
D: TRBD2; size: .; J: TRBJ2-1; V: TRBV7-2; CDR3: CASSLEGLVFRFF; DNA: TGTGCCAGCAGCTTAGAGGGACTAGTCTTTCGGTTCTTC
D: .; size: .; J: TRBJ1-5; V: TRBV5-5; CDR3: CASSLLGEDNQPQHF; DNA: TGTGCCAGCAGCTTGTTGGGGGAGGACAATCAGCCCCAGCATTTT
D: TRBD1; size: .; J: TRBJ1-6; V: TRBV3-1/TRBV3-2; CDR3: CASSQDDRDNSPLHF; DNA: TGTGCCAGCAGCCAAGATGACAGGGATAATTCACCCCTCCACTTT
D: TRBD1; size: .; J: TRBJ1-2; V: TRBV19; CDR3: CASSLGTALVNYGYTF; DNA: TGTGCCAGTAGTCTCGGGACAGCTTTAGTAAACTATGGCTACACCTTC
D: TRBD1; size: .; J: TRBJ1-2; V: TRBV4-1; CDR3: CASSHPGQGDGYTF; DNA: TGCGCCAGCAGCCACCCGGGACAGGGGGATGGCTACACCTTC
D: .; size: .; J: TRBJ2-1; V: TRBV29-1; CDR3: CSVGLGAGEQFF; DNA: TGCAGCGTTGGGTTGGGGGCGGGTGAGCAGTTCTTC